This paragraph covers one T cell receptor (beta chain) sequence. This clonotype was detected a few times. Its antigen is still unknown. There are no base qualities to consult, and no much larger clone falls within one base. Library preparation was by 5' RACE. TCRdb records Illumina HiSeq 2500 as the sequencer. A second about 7 to 11 cycle PCR used a sample-barcoded 5' primer and a J-beta primer mix. A template-switch 5' adaptor carrying 12 random nucleotides introduced a unique molecular identifier onto each TCR beta cDNA molecule. Each sample yielded at least 2.5 million CDR3-containing paired-end reads. All of the RNA was converted into first-strand cDNA using the Mint cDNA synthesis kit, with a TRBC-specific oligonucleotide serving as the primer. All cDNA was treated with uracil-DNA glycosylase and then went through a first 18-cycle PCR with the universal primers M1SS and BC2_uni_R. On the authors' methods: For normalization, 1 million high-quality reads were randomly selected from each sample, with every read carrying a distinct molecular identifier. Reads sharing molecular identifiers were discarded rather than binned into consensus sequences. MiTCR, with a Q25 quality threshold and the strictest error-elimination algorithm, was used for CDR3 identification, clonotype clustering and error correction. A nonparametric unseen species model using Euler transformation provided a lower-bound estimate of total TCR beta diversity. TCRdb passed the public sequencing reads through fastp at Q25 and MiXCR, retaining productive beta sequences. CDR3 protein duplicates are merged, each entry listing the most common genes and DNA. The V and J calls come from TCRdb's annotation, not from the publication. The sample profile shows 600,000 to 800,000 distinct CDR3 sequences; approximately 52% of them were found once. The biggest ten clones account for roughly 12% of the sample.

Systemically healthy Caucasian individuals from Russia, over 30 in total and aged about 6 to 90 years, were included as donors. Approximately 10 milliliters of peripheral blood were collected from each donor into EDTA-treated Vacutainer tubes. Ficoll-Paque density-gradient centrifugation was used to isolate PBMCs, with at least 6.5 million per sample. Total RNA was extracted from PBMCs with Trizol reagent, with at least 6 micrograms obtained per sample. For every donor, flow cytometry on a PBMC aliquot measured the percentage of naive CD45RAhigh/CD27high T cells. These data are taken from a study of blood T cells in healthy people across ages (dated by TCRdb to the mid-2010s). Some background on the complete study: In model experiments, template switching captured roughly one uniquely barcoded TCR beta cDNA molecule for every two T cells. The study measured age-related changes in TCR beta repertoire diversity using deep sequencing normalized with unique cDNA molecular identifiers. The donors were split into four age groups: young (average roughly 15 years), middle-aged (roughly 39), aged (roughly 60) and long-lived (approximately 80). Donors of different ages were randomly distributed across sequencing lanes to avoid experimental bias. Two additional independent replicas of 1 million unique cDNA reads from the same blood draw were analyzed for two donors (one aged 18 to 30 and one aged 80 or older).

From a lookup of the germline V gene, CDR1 and CDR2 are SGDLS and YYNGEE. V drops 0 bases and J drops 4 bases, leaving 13 bases in between. The CDR3 spans 15 residues, from the cysteine through the phenylalanine. The retained sequence is limited to the CDR3, 45 bases, with the frame set at the first base. Findings and caveats that apply to the study as a whole: Compared with the aged group, more naive CD4+ T cells, fewer expanded clones and increased TCR diversity were shown by the long-lived group, suggesting age selection. Observed TCR beta diversity correlated strongly with the percentage of naive T cells measured by flow cytometry. Observed TCR beta diversity per million T cells fell roughly linearly with age, and a significant reduction was already apparent by age around 40. Total diversity estimates from one million sequenced T cells were considered lower bounds and underestimates. Because the CMV infection status of the donors was unknown, age-related changes in expanded clonotypes may potentially have been confounded. Because profiling used bulk unsorted PBMCs, naive and antigen-experienced compartments could not be compared conclusively.

This receptor was taken from an elderly woman in good health. Sequenced: blood. The chain joins TRBV9 to TRBJ1-2; a confident D gene designation cannot be given. The CDR3 region: CASSVDSRSTYGYTF. The nucleotide sequence reads as follows: TGTGCCAGCAGCGTAGATTCCCGCAGTACCTATGGCTACACCTTC.